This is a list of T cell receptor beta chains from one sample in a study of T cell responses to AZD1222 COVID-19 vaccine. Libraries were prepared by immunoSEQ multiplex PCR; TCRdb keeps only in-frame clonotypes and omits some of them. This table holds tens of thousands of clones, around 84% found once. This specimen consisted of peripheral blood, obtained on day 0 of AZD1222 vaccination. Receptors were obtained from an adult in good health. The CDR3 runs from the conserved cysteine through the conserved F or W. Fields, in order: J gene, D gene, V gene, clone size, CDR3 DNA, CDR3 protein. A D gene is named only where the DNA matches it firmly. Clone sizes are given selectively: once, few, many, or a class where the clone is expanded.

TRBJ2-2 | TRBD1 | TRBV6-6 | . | TGTGCCAGCAGACGGACAGGGGCAACCGGGGAGCTGTTTTTT | CASRRTGATGELFF
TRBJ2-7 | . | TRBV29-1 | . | TGCAGCGTTGAAGAGGACAGCTACGAGCAGTACTTC | CSVEEDSYEQYF
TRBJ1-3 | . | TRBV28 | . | TGTGCCAGCAGTAAGACGGGGTTCTCTGGAAACACCATATATTTT | CASSKTGFSGNTIYF
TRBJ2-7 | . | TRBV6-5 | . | TGTGCCAGTAGAAGGGATAACACCCCCTACGAGCAGTACTTC | CASRRDNTPYEQYF
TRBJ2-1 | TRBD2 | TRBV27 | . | TGTGCCAGCAGTTTTGGGCGCGGGACTAGCGGACCTATCTCCTACAATGAGCAGTTCTTC | CASSFGRGTSGPISYNEQFF
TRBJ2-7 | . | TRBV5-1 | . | TGCGCCAGCAGCTTGGACTTTCCCTACGAGCAGTACTTC | CASSLDFPYEQYF
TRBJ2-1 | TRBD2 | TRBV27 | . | TGTGCCAGCAGACCCATAGCGGGGGGCCTTTACAATGAGCAGTTCTTC | CASRPIAGGLYNEQFF
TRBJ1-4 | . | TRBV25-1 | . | TGTGCCAGCAGTGAGCCAGGGTATACTGAAAAACTGTTTTTT | CASSEPGYTEKLFF
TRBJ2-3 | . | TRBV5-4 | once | TGTGCCAGCAGCTTGGAAGTAAATACGCAGTATTTT | CASSLEVNTQYF
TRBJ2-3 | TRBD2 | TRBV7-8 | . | TGTGCCAGCAGGACTAGCGCTGAAGATACGCAGTATTTT | CASRTSAEDTQYF
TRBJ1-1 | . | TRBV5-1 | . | TGCGCCAGCAGCTTGGCGGGCATCGGCCTGAACACTGAAGCTTTCTTT | CASSLAGIGLNTEAFF
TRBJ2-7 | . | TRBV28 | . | TGTGCCAGCACCCCGGCAGGGAGGCTTTACGAGCAGTACTTC | CASTPAGRLYEQYF
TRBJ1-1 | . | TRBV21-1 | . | TGTGCCAGCAGCCCAGTGATCAGGAGGGACACTGAAGCTTTCTTT | CASSPVIRRDTEAFF
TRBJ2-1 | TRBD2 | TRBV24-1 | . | TGTGCCACCAGTGATCAAGAGGTCGGGAGGGCGTATGAGCAGTTCTTC | CATSDQEVGRAYEQFF
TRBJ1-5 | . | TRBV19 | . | TGTGCCAGTAGTGGTAGCAATCAGCCCCAGCATTTT | CASSGSNQPQHF
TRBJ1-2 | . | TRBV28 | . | TGTGCCAGCAGTTCCCACCGTCGTCAGGGGATCGATGGCTACACCTTC | CASSSHRRQGIDGYTF
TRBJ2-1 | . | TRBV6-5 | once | TGTGCCAGCAGTTTCCAGGGCTATGAGCAGTTCTTC | CASSFQGYEQFF
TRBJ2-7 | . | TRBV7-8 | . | TGTGCCAGCAGCCCGCGGAGTTACGAGCAGTACTTC | CASSPRSYEQYF
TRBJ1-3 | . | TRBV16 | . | TGTGCCAGCAGCCAATCGGGTCGCTACTCTGGAAACACCATATATTTT | CASSQSGRYSGNTIYF
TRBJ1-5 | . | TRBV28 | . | TGTGCCAGCCAAACGGCAGGAGGAGGCAATCAGCCCCAGCATTTT | CASQTAGGGNQPQHF
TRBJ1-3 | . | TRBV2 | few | TGTGCCAGCAAGCGGGAGGTAGAATTGGGAAACACCATATATTTT | CASKREVELGNTIYF
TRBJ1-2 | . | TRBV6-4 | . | TGTGCCAGCCGGGGGGATTCTTATGGCTACACCTTC | CASRGDSYGYTF
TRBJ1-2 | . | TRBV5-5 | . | TGTGCCAGCAGCTTGCAGAGGTCTTATGGCTACACCTTC | CASSLQRSYGYTF
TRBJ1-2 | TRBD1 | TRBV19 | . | TGTGCCAGTAACACGGACAGGGGGTCGGGTTACTATGGCTACACCTTC | CASNTDRGSGYYGYTF
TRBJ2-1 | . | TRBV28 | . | TGTGCCAGCAGTTTAAGATCAAACAATTACAATGAGCAGTTCTTC | CASSLRSNNYNEQFF
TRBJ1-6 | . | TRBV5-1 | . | TGCGCCAGCAGCGACGACATTCAGGGCTATTCACCCCTCCACTTT | CASSDDIQGYSPLHF
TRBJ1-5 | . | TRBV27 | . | TGTGCCAGCAGTAGGCAAGGGCAAAGCAATCAGCCCCAGCATTTT | CASSRQGQSNQPQHF
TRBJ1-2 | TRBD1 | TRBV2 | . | TGTGCCAGCAGCTTTGACAGGGGGGAATTTGGTGGCTACACCTTC | CASSFDRGEFGGYTF
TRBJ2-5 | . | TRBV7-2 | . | TGTGCCAGCAGCATCAGGGTGGTAGAGACCCAGTACTTC | CASSIRVVETQYF
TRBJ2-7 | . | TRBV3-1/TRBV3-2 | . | TGTGCCAGCAGCCAAAGGGGACCGGGAGCCGCCGAGCAGTACTTC | CASSQRGPGAAEQYF
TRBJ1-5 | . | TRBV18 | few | TGTGCCAGCTCACCTAGCGGGGGGTTCAATCAGCCCCAGCATTTT | CASSPSGGFNQPQHF
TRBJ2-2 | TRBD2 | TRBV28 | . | TGTGCCAGCAGTCCCGGGACTAGCGTGAACACCGGGGAGCTGTTTTTT | CASSPGTSVNTGELFF